A single sample gave rise to the 20 T cell receptor beta chains below, sequenced in a study of blood T cell repertoires in COVID-19 (dated by TCRdb to the early 2020s). The method behind the library was the immunoSEQ multiplex PCR assay. The clones in this table, taken by TCRdb from immuneACCESS, are in-frame only. Not every clone is retained; where verified, under half of the shortfall comes from an unresolved V gene, and the cause of the rest is unknown. The sample data list more than 75,000 clones, and roughly 78% of these were observed just once. The leading ten clones occupy under 11% of the sample. The sample consisted of peripheral blood. The receptors were sampled from a man in his sixties with acute or convalescent COVID-19.

The rearrangement links TRBV7-3 to TRBJ2-7, with D maybe TRBD2 (5 bases). The CDR3 length is 11 residues. From germline, CDR1 is SGHTA and CDR2 FQGTGA. Trimming removed 6 bases at V and 7 bases at J, with 10 bases between. The CDR3 DNA follows: TGTGCCAGCAGTAAGAGCGGTGAGCAGTACTTC. This gives the protein CASSKSGEQYF.

This chain connects TRBV28 to TRBJ1-6; D not certain. The germline V gene has CDR1 MDHEN and CDR2 SYDVKM. The CDR3 is 12 residues long. The V end lost 5 bases, the J end lost 13 bases, and 12 bases lay between the germline ends. CDR3 loop: CASSLMRGPLHF. CDR3 DNA sequence: TGTGCCAGCAGTCTTATGCGGGGTCCCCTCCACTTT.

The CDR3 sequence: CASSLQGRRGHEQFF. The CDR3, as DNA: TGTGCCAGCAGCTTACAGGGCAGGCGAGGACATGAGCAGTTCTTC. The chain employs TRBV7-2 and TRBJ2-1; D might be TRBD1 (5 bases). This CDR3 contains 15 residues. CDR1 and CDR2 (germline): SGHTA, FQGNSA. Trimming shortened V by 2 bases and J by 8 bases, and 16 bases separated the two germline ends.

V gene TRBV7-2 combines with J gene TRBJ2-7; D unresolved. The CDR3 is 14 amino acids. Germline CDR1 is SGHTA and CDR2 is FQGNSA. The V end was cut by 4 bases, the J end by 1 base, with 11 bases between. This CDR3 reads CASSSQTLSYEQYF. The CDR3 DNA sequence: TGTGCCAGCAGCTCCCAGACACTTTCCTACGAGCAGTACTTC.

Worth noting for this clone: The junction differs from germline at one of its ends, possibly a read error. The chain recombines TRBV25-1 with TRBJ2-7; D perhaps matches TRBD2 (6 bases). Germline V gene lookup returns CDR1 MGHDK and CDR2 SYGVNS. The CDR3 contains 12 residues. Written as DNA, the CDR3 is TGTGCCAGCAGTGACCCGACTCGGGAGCAGTACTTT. It codes for CASSDPTREQYF.

The rearrangement joins TRBV15 to TRBJ2-5; D not certain. Germline values: CDR1 LNHNV, CDR2 YYDKDF (reference sequence). The CDR3 has 14 amino acids. V was clipped by 0 bases and J by 5 bases, with 10 bases between them. DNA of the CDR3: TGTGCCACCAGCAGAGAACCCCTGAGGGAGACCCAGTACTTC. Its translation: CATSREPLRETQYF.

The genes are TRBV10-2 and TRBJ2-3, with D possibly TRBD2 on 6 matching bases. Germline V lookup: CDR1 WSHSY, CDR2 SAAADI. This CDR3 is 15 amino acids long. The V end lost 3 bases, the J end lost 0 bases, and 10 bases lay between the germline ends. The DNA of the CDR3 is TGCGCCAGCAGTGACGGGGGTCCTAGCACAGATACGCAGTATTTT. Translating it yields CASSDGGPSTDTQYF.

J is TRBJ2-3 and V is TRBV19, with TRBD2 as a possible D gene (5 bases). Germline V gives CDR1 LNHDA, CDR2 SQIVND (reference sequence). Trimming cost V 9 bases and J 0 bases, with 22 bases left between them. The CDR3 consists of 17 residues. CDR3 DNA: TGTGCCAGCCAAAGAAACGGACTTAAGACTAGCACAGATACGCAGTATTTT. It translates to CASQRNGLKTSTDTQYF.

The chain couples TRBV18 to TRBJ2-2; D is uncertain. V dropped 6 bases and J dropped 6 bases, with 14 bases sitting between them. The length of the CDR3 is 14 residues. CDR1 and CDR2 (germline): KGHSH, LQKENI. The CDR3 sequence is CASSYSPGAGELFF. Written as DNA, the CDR3 is TGTGCCAGCTCGTATTCTCCGGGTGCCGGGGAGCTGTTTTTT.

DNA of the CDR3: TGTGCCAGCAGGCTAACCGGGACAGGGGAAGAGCAGTACTTC. Protein sequence: CASRLTGTGEEQYF. V and J are TRBV7-9 and TRBJ2-7, with 10 bases that match TRBD1. V was clipped by 6 bases and J by 7 bases; unmatched bases: 9. Germline CDR1 SEHNR, CDR2 FQNEAQ (reference sequence). The CDR3 is made up of 14 amino acids.

Only a few counts were recorded for this clone. This rearrangement joins TRBV7-2 to TRBJ1-4; 7 positions match TRBD1. The CDR3 is 14 residues long. In germline, CDR1 is SGHTA, CDR2 FQGNSA. V trimming: 7 bases; J trimming: 7 bases; junction bases outside the gene matches: 9. The CDR3 sequence is CASTFDRAGEKLFF. In DNA form, the CDR3 reads TGTGCCAGCACCTTCGACAGGGCGGGTGAAAAACTGTTTTTT.

The genes are TRBV5-4 and TRBJ2-3; D may be TRBD2 (7 bases). Trimming shortened V by 6 bases and J by 5 bases, and 16 bases separated the two germline ends. This CDR3 spans 14 amino acids. Germline lookup yields CDR1 SGHNT and CDR2 YYREEE (reference sequence). CDR3 nucleotides: TGTGCCAGCACTCGAGGGGGGGCCGAAGATACGCAGTATTTT. This codes for CASTRGGAEDTQYF.

The CDR3 nucleotides read TGTGCCAGCAGCTTAGAATCGGGTCATACTGAAGCTTTCTTT. It is translated as CASSLESGHTEAFF. The chain joins TRBV7-9 to TRBJ1-1; D is uncertain. Germline loops: CDR1 SEHNR, CDR2 FQNEAQ (reference sequence). V lost 1 base to trimming and J lost 5 bases, with 11 bases between them. The CDR3 spans 14 residues.

The CDR3 sequence is CASSSFSGTDTQYF. Here the CDR3 DNA reads TGTGCCAGCTCATCCTTTAGCGGCACAGATACGCAGTATTTT. The rearrangement links TRBV18 to TRBJ2-3; a possible D gene is TRBD2 (5 bases). V lost 5 bases and J lost 1, with 10 bases in between. Germline-derived CDR1 and CDR2 are KGHSH and LQKENI. The CDR3 covers 14 residues.

The chain combines TRBV19 with TRBJ2-7; D might be TRBD1 (5 bases). The germline gives CDR1 LNHDA, CDR2 SQIVND (reference sequence). This CDR3 has 14 amino acids. V was shortened by 2 bases and J by 2 bases, with 10 bases between the two germline ends. This CDR3 reads CASSIRQTPYEQYF. In DNA, the CDR3 is TGTGCCAGTAGTATAAGACAGACCCCCTACGAGCAGTACTTC.

The rearrangement joins TRBV5-4 to TRBJ2-2, with 8 bases lining up with TRBD1. The germline gives CDR1 SGHNT, CDR2 YYREEE (reference sequence). V shed 2 bases and J 4 bases; nucleotides not matched to a gene: 4. CDR3 length: 15 residues. CDR3 residues: CASSFAGGLTGELFF. The DNA of the CDR3 is TGTGCCAGCAGCTTTGCAGGGGGCCTCACCGGGGAGCTGTTTTTT.

The chain recombines TRBV28 with TRBJ2-5, with D maybe TRBD2 (5 bases). The CDR3 extends over 12 amino acids. Germline V lookup: CDR1 MDHEN, CDR2 SYDVKM. V was pared by 7 bases and J by 3 bases, with 9 bases between. CDR3 protein: CASMTGKETQYF. CDR3 DNA sequence: TGTGCCAGCATGACGGGAAAAGAGACCCAGTACTTC.

V is TRBV7-9 and J is TRBJ1-4, with D perhaps TRBD1 (5 bases). Trimming left V 1 base short and J 12 bases short, with 9 bases between. The length of the CDR3 is 12 residues. Germline V gives CDR1 SEHNR, CDR2 FQNEAQ (reference sequence). The CDR3 here is CASSLGPGELFF. The CDR3, as DNA: TGTGCCAGCAGCTTAGGGCCGGGGGAACTGTTTTTT. The full variable domain, with the rest looked up from reference TRBV7-9 and TRBJ1-4, is DTGVSQNPRHKITKRGQNVTFRCDPISEHNRLYWYRQTLGQGPEFLTYFQNEAQLEKSRLLSDRFSAERPKGSFSTLEIQRTEQGDSAMYLCASSLGPGELFFGSGTQLSVL.

The chain couples TRBV6-7 to TRBJ2-3; TRBD2 agrees at 8 bases. TRBV6-7 is noted as an ORF with a role that remains uncertain. The CDR3 covers 17 residues. Trimming cost V 3 bases and J 4 bases; bases outside gene matches: 12. DNA for the CDR3: TGTGCCAGCAGTTATAGGGGCGGGAGGCCTCCCCCAGATACGCAGTATTTT. Its translation: CASSYRGGRPPPDTQYF.

J is TRBJ2-1 and V is TRBV3-1 (or the pseudogene TRBV3-2); maybe TRBD1 (5 bases). V gave up 6 bases and J gave up 4 bases, with 7 bases separating them. The CDR3 sequence is 12 residues long. In germline, CDR1 is LGHDT, CDR2 YNNKEL (reference sequence). CDR3 DNA sequence: TGTGCCAGCAGTAACAGGTACAATGAGCAGTTCTTC. This gives the protein CASSNRYNEQFF.